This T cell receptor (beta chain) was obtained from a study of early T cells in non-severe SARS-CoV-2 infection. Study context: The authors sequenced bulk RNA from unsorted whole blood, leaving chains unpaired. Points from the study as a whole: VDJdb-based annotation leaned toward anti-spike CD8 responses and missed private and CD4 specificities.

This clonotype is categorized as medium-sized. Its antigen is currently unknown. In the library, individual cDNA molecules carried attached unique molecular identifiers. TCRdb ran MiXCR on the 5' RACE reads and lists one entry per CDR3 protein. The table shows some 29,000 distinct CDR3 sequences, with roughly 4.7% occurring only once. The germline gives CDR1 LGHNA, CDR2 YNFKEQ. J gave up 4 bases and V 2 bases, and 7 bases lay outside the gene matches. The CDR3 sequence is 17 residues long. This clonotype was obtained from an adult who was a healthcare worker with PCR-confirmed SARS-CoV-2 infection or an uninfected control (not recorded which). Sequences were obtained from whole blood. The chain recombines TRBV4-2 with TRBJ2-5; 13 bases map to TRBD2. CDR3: CASSQSDGLAGVETQYF. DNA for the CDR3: TGTGCCAGCAGCCAATCCGATGGACTAGCGGGGGTAGAGACCCAGTACTTC.